Each of the 3 T cell receptor beta chains below was sequenced from the same sample in a study of prognosis after radiotherapy for stage I lung cancer. Genomic DNA provided the template from which TCR beta CDR3 was amplified by two-round multiplex PCR. Primers targeting each individual TRBV and TRBJ gene were applied in first-round PCR. TCRdb reprocessed the multiplex PCR reads via MiXCR and lists one record per CDR3 protein. The top ten hold under 9.5% of the sample, which has around 51,000 distinct CDR3 sequences, 30% to 35% seen once. The sample consisted of PBMCs, taken before or after stereotactic body radiation therapy (not recorded which). Source of these receptors: a donor over 45 with non-small cell lung cancer.

This chain joins TRBV2 and TRBJ1-6, with D tentatively TRBD1 (6 bases). This CDR3 region has 13 residues. The germline gives CDR1 SNHLY, CDR2 FYNNEI. V lost 10 bases to trimming and J lost 9 bases, with 16 bases between them. Here the CDR3 DNA reads TGTGCCACGGGACAAGACTCATTTTCACCCCTCCACTTT. Translation gives CATGQDSFSPLHF.

Points on this clonotype: One end of the junction is discordant with germline, which a read error may explain. The rearrangement joins TRBV24-1 to TRBJ2-2; no firm D call. Germline CDR1 KGHDR, CDR2 SFDVKD. The CDR3 is 14 residues long. The CDR3, as DNA: TGTGTCACCAGTGATACTATTTACGCCGGGGAGCTGTTTTTT. It yields the protein CVTSDTIYAGELFF.

This rearrangement joins TRBV5-5 to TRBJ2-5, with 7 positions matching TRBD2. The CDR3 is 15 amino acids. Germline trimming cut 4 bases from V and 6 bases from J; bases unmatched to any gene: 12. Per the germline V gene, CDR1 is SGHKS and CDR2 is YYEKEE (reference sequence). The CDR3 reads CASSQEVEGGQTQYF. In DNA, the CDR3 is TGTGCCAGCAGCCAAGAGGTAGAGGGAGGGCAGACCCAGTACTTC. The whole variable domain, filled in from reference TRBV5-5 and TRBJ2-5, reads DAGVTQSPTHLIKTRGQQVTLRCSPISGHKSVSWYQQVLGQGPQFIFQYYEKEERGRGNFPDRFSARQFPNYSSELNVNALLLGDSALYLCASSQEVEGGQTQYFGPGTRLLVL.